This entry describes one T cell receptor beta chain. This specimen comes from a study of blood T cell repertoires in COVID-19. Background on the study: T cells, B-cell-depleted T cells, or PBMCs provided the cDNA or gDNA that served as material.

Trimming at V came to 5 bases and at J to 9 bases, leaving 7 bases not matched to a gene. Germline assignment: CDR1 MNHEY and CDR2 SVGAGI. The CDR3 extends over 15 amino acids. Measured with immunoSEQ multiplex PCR; TCRdb has only the in-frame clones, and not every one. The table shows around 260,000 clones, with approximately 85% occurring only once. The sample comprised peripheral blood. This sequence joins TRBV6-5 and TRBJ2-1, with TRBD2 identical over 13 bases. This TCR came from a human donor with COVID-19, enrolled during active disease. The donor label of this sample is uncertain. In DNA form, the CDR3 reads TGTGCCAGCAGTCCTTGGACTAGCGGGAGAGGTGAGCAGTTCTTC. This sequence encodes CASSPWTSGRGEQFF.